This passage covers 26 T cell receptor beta chains from one sample sequenced in a study of T-cell memory formation after mild COVID-19. TCRdb itself ran the 5' RACE reads through MiXCR, one entry per CDR3 protein. The sample lists more than 150,000 distinct CDR3 sequences; about a fifth were seen once. Sequenced: PBMCs or a T cell subset sorted from them (not recorded which). These receptors came from an adult woman who had mild COVID-19 (a few samples of this study predate the infection). Cell type and time point are not known.

V usage is TRBV3-1 and J usage is TRBJ2-7, with 11 bases fitting TRBD2. The CDR3 has 15 amino acids. Germline CDR1 is LGHDT and CDR2 is YNNKEL (reference sequence). V lost 1 base, J lost 6 bases, and 5 bases stayed unmatched. The CDR3 sequence: CASSQGKLAGVEQYF. The DNA for the CDR3 is TGTGCCAGCAGCCAAGGTAAACTAGCGGGGGTCGAGCAGTACTTC.

V and J are TRBV27 and TRBJ2-1, with D perhaps TRBD2 (5 bases). The CDR3 loop spans 17 amino acids. With 5 bases removed from V and 6 bases from J, the gap between germline ends came to 23 bases. Germline V lookup: CDR1 MNHEY, CDR2 SMNVEV (reference sequence). The CDR3 protein is CASSDRHSGWGFNEQFF. DNA of the CDR3: TGTGCCAGCAGTGATCGACACTCGGGGTGGGGATTCAATGAGCAGTTCTTC.

This clonotype was seen a few times. The chain is built from TRBV27 and TRBJ2-4; D could derive from TRBD1 or TRBD2 (5 bases each). CDR1 is MNHEY, CDR2 SMNVEV, per germline (reference sequence). V was cut by 8 bases and J by 0 bases, with 11 bases left in between. The CDR3 is 14 residues long. DNA for the CDR3: TGTGCCAGCTCCGGGGCGGGAGCCAAAAACATTCAGTACTTC. Its translation: CASSGAGAKNIQYF.

The genes are TRBV15 and TRBJ2-1, with D perhaps given as TRBD1 or TRBD2 (6 bases each). Per germline, CDR1 LNHNV and CDR2 YYDKDF (reference sequence). CDR3 length: 14 residues. Trimming removed 10 bases from V and 3 bases from J, with 16 bases in between. The CDR3 loop reads CASSTSRGYNEQFF. CDR3 in DNA: TGTGCCAGCTCAACTAGCAGGGGCTACAATGAGCAGTTCTTC. Variable domain in full (rest from reference TRBV15 and TRBJ2-1): DAMVIQNPRYQVTQFGKPVTLSCSQTLNHNVMYWYQQKSSQAPKLLFHYYDKDFNNEADTPDNFQSRRPNTSFCFLDIRSPGLGDTAMYLCASSTSRGYNEQFFGPGTRLTVL.

The chain has TRBV9 and TRBJ2-1; D remains unclear. V was cut by 6 bases and J by 0 bases, with 13 bases left in between. This CDR3 comprises 15 residues. CDR1 is SGDLS, CDR2 YYNGEE, per germline. The DNA of the CDR3 is TGTGCCAGCACCCTTGGGTGGGTCTCCTACAATGAGCAGTTCTTC. The encoded protein is CASTLGWVSYNEQFF.

The V gene is TRBV4-3, the J gene TRBJ2-1; D possibly uses TRBD1 or TRBD2 (5 bases each). Trimming shortened V by 3 bases and J by 6 bases, and 18 bases separated the two germline ends. This CDR3 contains 16 residues. The germline CDR1 and CDR2 sequences are LGHNA and YSLEER. This chain's CDR3 is CASSQYLLLGTNEQFF. CDR3 nucleotide sequence: TGCGCCAGCAGCCAGTACCTCCTTTTAGGGACCAATGAGCAGTTCTTC.

This chain uses TRBV6-5 with TRBJ2-3; a possible D gene is TRBD2 (6 bases). This CDR3 is built from 16 residues. V dropped 4 bases and J dropped 0 bases, with 14 bases sitting between them. The germline CDR1 and CDR2 sequences are MNHEY and SVGAGI. CDR3 DNA sequence: TGTGCCAGCAGTTCCCAATTTGGACTAAGCACAGATACGCAGTATTTT. Translation gives CASSSQFGLSTDTQYF.

This clonotype appeared a single time. This sequence joins TRBV4-2 and TRBJ2-3; D uncertain. V lost 0 bases and J 0 bases, leaving 13 bases between the germline ends. CDR1 LGHNA and CDR2 YNFKEQ come from the germline V gene. The CDR3 loop spans 17 amino acids. CDR3 protein: CASSQDSSSSSTDTQYF. DNA of the CDR3: TGTGCCAGCAGCCAAGACTCGAGCAGCTCTAGCACAGATACGCAGTATTTT.

The chain couples TRBV6-5 to TRBJ1-2, with unresolved D. The CDR3 totals 18 residues. Trimming took off 1 base at V and 5 bases at J, with 23 bases between the two ends. Germline V gene data show CDR1 as MNHEY and CDR2 as SVGAGI. CDR3 DNA sequence: TGTGCCAGCAGTTACTACTCGGCAGGAACTCCGTATCCTTATGGCTACACCTTC. Encoded protein: CASSYYSAGTPYPYGYTF.

The chain employs TRBV4-1 and TRBJ1-1; D ambiguous. The CDR3 has 15 amino acids. Per the germline V gene, CDR1 is MGHRA and CDR2 is YSYEKL. Trimming took 0 bases from V and 4 from J, leaving 12 bases between them. CDR3 amino acids: CASSQESSEVTEAFF. DNA of the CDR3: TGCGCCAGCAGCCAAGAGAGTTCGGAGGTCACTGAAGCTTTCTTT.

Ten or more counts support this clonotype. The V call is TRBV4-3, the J call TRBJ2-7; 8 nucleotides line up with TRBD2. Germline V gene data show CDR1 as LGHNA and CDR2 as YSLEER. The CDR3 is 14 amino acids. After removal of 8 bases from V and 5 bases from J, the junction contained 11 bases not matched to a gene. CDR3 sequence (DNA): TGCGCCAGCTCCCTGGGACTAGAGAAGGACGAGCAGTACTTC. Its translation: CASSLGLEKDEQYF.

At least ten counts were recorded for this clonotype. The chain recombines TRBV4-1 with TRBJ2-2; no reliable D call. The CDR3 loop spans 11 amino acids. V dropped 5 bases and J dropped 5 bases, with 3 bases sitting between them. CDR1 and CDR2 from the germline V gene are MGHRA and YSYEKL. The CDR3 region is CASSGTGELFF. CDR3 nucleotides: TGCGCCAGCAGCGGAACCGGGGAGCTGTTTTTT.

The chain links TRBV6-5 to TRBJ2-5; no reliable D call. Germline CDR1 reads MNHEY; CDR2 reads SVGAGI. This CDR3 region has 13 residues. V was pared by 4 bases and J by 1 base, with 7 bases between. CDR3 sequence: CASSSSFQETQYF. The CDR3 nucleotides read TGTGCCAGCAGTTCGTCGTTCCAAGAGACCCAGTACTTC.

The table lists this clonotype with many counts. V and J are TRBV7-9 and TRBJ2-7, with D unresolved. Germline V gives CDR1 SEHNR, CDR2 FQNEAQ (reference sequence). V lost 8 bases and J 4 bases, leaving 9 bases between the germline ends. The CDR3 has 11 amino acids. CDR3 loop: CASGGSYEQYF. The CDR3 DNA reads as TGTGCCAGCGGCGGATCGTACGAGCAGTACTTC.

This clonotype was counted a few times. The CDR3 region is CASIGEGSNSPLHF. The CDR3 nucleotides are TGTGCCAGCATTGGGGAGGGCAGTAATTCACCCCTCCACTTT. The chain employs TRBV6-5 and TRBJ1-6; D unresolved. In germline, CDR1 is MNHEY, CDR2 SVGAGI. This CDR3 spans 14 amino acids. Trimming stripped 7 bases from V and 6 bases from J, with 13 bases between.

The chain is built from TRBV4-3 and TRBJ2-1, with TRBD1 matching over 9 bases. The CDR3 is 16 residues long. CDR1 is LGHNA, CDR2 YSLEER, per germline. J lost 4 bases, V lost 0 bases, and 4 bases had no gene match. CDR3 protein: CASSQDLGTGYNEQFF. In nucleotides, the CDR3 is TGCGCCAGCAGCCAAGATCTTGGGACAGGGTACAATGAGCAGTTCTTC.

The V call is TRBV4-3, the J call TRBJ2-5; 11 bases align to TRBD2. After removal of 2 bases from V and 5 bases from J, the junction contained 19 bases not matched to a gene. The CDR3 runs to 20 residues. The germline V gene has CDR1 LGHNA and CDR2 YSLEER. Here the CDR3 DNA reads TGCGCCAGCAGCCAATACAATCCGGGACTAGCGGCCCGGGGCGCGGAGACCCAGTACTTC. It specifies CASSQYNPGLAARGAETQYF.

This chain uses TRBV12-3 or TRBV12-4 with TRBJ2-3; the D gene is possibly TRBD1 (6 bases). V dropped 5 bases and J dropped 0 bases, with 15 bases sitting between them. The CDR3 runs 16 residues. DNA of the CDR3: TGTGCCAGCAGTGCGACACAGGGTCCTAGCACAGATACGCAGTATTTT. It codes for CASSATQGPSTDTQYF.

The chain has TRBV4-1 and TRBJ2-3, with a possible D match to TRBD1 (6 bases). Deletions cut 4 bases from V and 3 bases from J, with 11 bases between. CDR3 length equals 14 residues. Germline values: CDR1 MGHRA, CDR2 YSYEKL. The DNA for the CDR3 is TGCGCCAGCAGCCTCTATACAGGGACAGATACGCAGTATTTT. Protein: CASSLYTGTDTQYF.

This clonotype has more than one count but fewer than ten. The CDR3 here is CAWSSLSNEQFF. DNA for the CDR3: TGTGCCTGGAGCTCTTTAAGCAATGAGCAGTTCTTC. V and J are TRBV30 and TRBJ2-1; D not certain. Trimming left V 3 bases short and J 6 bases short, with 9 bases between. The CDR3 has 12 amino acids. Germline assignment: CDR1 GTSNPN and CDR2 SVGIG (reference sequence).

This clonotype was counted only a few times. The CDR3 nucleotides read TGCAGTGCTAGTCTCACAGGGGGCCGCGGCTACACCTTC. Its translation: CSASLTGGRGYTF. J is TRBJ1-2 and V is TRBV20-1, with 9 bases lining up with TRBD1. CDR1 is DFQATT, CDR2 SNEGSKA, per germline (reference sequence). The junction had 7 bases not matched to a gene; V was cut back by 3 bases and J by 8 bases. The CDR3 runs to 13 residues.

V is TRBV20-1 and J is TRBJ2-3, with 8 nucleotides matching TRBD2. Germline V gives CDR1 DFQATT, CDR2 SNEGSKA (reference sequence). This CDR3 comprises 15 residues. With V trimmed by 2 bases and J by 0 bases, 4 bases remained unmatched. CDR3 residues: CSARRTSGSTDTQYF. The CDR3 bases are TGCAGTGCTAGACGTACTAGCGGCAGCACAGATACGCAGTATTTT.

This clonotype has just a few counts. This chain uses TRBV7-2 with TRBJ1-4, with TRBD1 as a possible D gene (5 bases). Trimming took 2 bases from V and 7 from J, leaving 17 bases between them. Germline assignment: CDR1 SGHTA and CDR2 FQGNSA. This CDR3 comprises 16 residues. CDR3 nucleotides: TGTGCCAGCAGCTTAAATATCGGGACGGGAGGTGAAAAACTGTTTTTT. Translation gives CASSLNIGTGGEKLFF.

The chain recombines TRBV4-3 with TRBJ2-1, with 10 bases that match TRBD1. The trim removed 0 bases at V and 8 bases at J, leaving 4 bases unmatched. The CDR3 runs 15 residues. Germline V lookup: CDR1 LGHNA, CDR2 YSLEER. The CDR3 is CASSQEGQGWDEQFF. CDR3 DNA: TGCGCCAGCAGCCAAGAGGGACAGGGGTGGGATGAGCAGTTCTTC.

This clonotype was detected a few times. The chain links TRBV9 to TRBJ2-2; D might be TRBD1 or TRBD2, each matching 6 bases. The CDR3 has 15 amino acids. The V end was cut by 0 bases, the J end by 4 bases, with 10 bases between. The V gene's germline CDR1 is SGDLS and CDR2 YYNGEE. In DNA form, the CDR3 reads TGTGCCAGCAGCGTAGCGGGGGCGGGCACCGGGGAGCTGTTTTTT. Amino acids: CASSVAGAGTGELFF.

This clonotype came up a few times. V usage is TRBV9 and J usage is TRBJ1-1, with a possible D match to TRBD1 (5 bases). V was shortened by 3 bases and J by 1 base, with 16 bases between the two germline ends. Per the germline V gene, CDR1 is SGDLS and CDR2 is YYNGEE. CDR3 length: 16 residues. The CDR3 spells CASSARRRDGNTEAFF. CDR3 sequence (DNA): TGTGCCAGCAGCGCCCGCCGGAGGGACGGGAACACTGAAGCTTTCTTT.